The 23 T cell receptor beta chains presented below share a single source sample, sequenced in a study of identical twins. TCRdb re-derived calls from the 5' RACE reads in MiXCR, one entry per CDR3 protein. This sample has about 690,000 distinct CDR3 sequences; about 20% occur once, and the top ten carry 4.3%. These records were also assigned to another study, of T cells expressing NK-cell markers.

The sequencing input was PBMCs. The receptors shown here come from a woman between 18 and 30 years old in good health.

The rearrangement joins TRBV6-1 to TRBJ2-1, with 16 bases lining up with TRBD2. Germline V CDR1 and CDR2: MNHNS, SASEGT. This CDR3 contains 17 residues. V trimming: 5 bases; J trimming: 10 bases; junction bases outside the gene matches: 11. CDR3 protein: CASSPTGLAGGGGEQFF. DNA of the CDR3: TGTGCCAGCAGTCCCACGGGACTAGCGGGAGGGGGGGGAGAGCAGTTCTTC.

This clonotype was seen a few times. The chain combines TRBV7-9 with TRBJ1-6, with D perhaps TRBD1 (5 bases). Germline V gene sequence: CDR1 SEHNR, CDR2 FQNEAQ (reference sequence). The V end was cut by 2 bases, the J end by 10 bases, with 12 bases between. There are 14 residues in the CDR3. The CDR3 spells CASSLRGVGSPLHF. In DNA, the CDR3 is TGTGCCAGCAGCTTAAGGGGTGTGGGGTCACCCCTCCACTTT. Complete variable domain (other parts from reference TRBV7-9 and TRBJ1-6): DTGVSQNPRHKITKRGQNVTFRCDPISEHNRLYWYRQTLGQGPEFLTYFQNEAQLEKSRLLSDRFSAERPKGSFSTLEIQRTEQGDSAMYLCASSLRGVGSPLHFGNGTRLTVT.

The table lists this clonotype with a few counts. The genes are TRBV6-5 and TRBJ2-1; D is undetermined. This CDR3 comprises 14 residues. V lost 2 bases, J lost 5 bases, and 10 bases lay in between. The germline CDR1 and CDR2 sequences are MNHEY and SVGAGI. Written as DNA, the CDR3 is TGTGCCAGCAGTTACACGGGTCCAAACAATGAGCAGTTCTTC. It is translated as CASSYTGPNNEQFF.

V is TRBV7-2 and J is TRBJ2-5; TRBD2 agrees at 9 bases. Germline CDR1 reads SGHTA; CDR2 reads FQGNSA. Unmatched junction bases numbered 11, after V lost 0 bases and J lost 0 bases. The CDR3 extends over 19 amino acids. In DNA form, the CDR3 reads TGTGCCAGCAGCTTAGCGCTCAGCGGGAGGATAGAGTACCAAGAGACCCAGTACTTC. It yields the protein CASSLALSGRIEYQETQYF.

CDR3 amino acids: CASSPYRSPYEQYF. The CDR3 DNA reads as TGTGCCAGCAGCCCCTACAGGTCCCCCTACGAGCAGTACTTC. This rearrangement joins TRBV5-5 to TRBJ2-7; D might be TRBD1 (5 bases). Per germline, CDR1 SGHKS and CDR2 YYEKEE (reference sequence). Trimming left V 4 bases short and J 2 bases short, with 13 bases between. This CDR3 region has 14 residues.

In this sample, this clonotype turned up a few times. V is TRBV4-2 and J is TRBJ2-1; the D gene could be TRBD1 or TRBD2 (5 bases each). With 0 bases removed from V and 15 bases from J, the gap between germline ends came to 15 bases. Germline lookup yields CDR1 LGHNA and CDR2 YNFKEQ. This CDR3 region has 13 residues. CDR3 residues: CASSQEVRLGRFF. As DNA, the CDR3 is TGTGCCAGCAGCCAAGAAGTGAGACTGGGACGGTTCTTC.

This clonotype occurred many times. The V call is TRBV7-9, the J call TRBJ1-1; no definite D call. The CDR3 sequence is 12 residues long. Germline CDR1 reads SEHNR; CDR2 reads FQNEAQ (reference sequence). The V and J ends lost 2 bases and 1 base respectively, with 2 bases between them. The chain's CDR3 is CASSLQNTEAFF. DNA for the CDR3: TGTGCCAGCAGCTTACAGAACACTGAAGCTTTCTTT.

This clonotype was seen a few times. The rearrangement joins TRBV6-6 to TRBJ1-6, with 7 bases lining up with TRBD1. Germline CDR1 reads MNHNY; CDR2 reads SVGAGI (reference sequence). The CDR3 totals 13 residues. Trimming cost V 5 bases and J 10 bases; bases outside gene matches: 5. CDR3 DNA: TGTGCCAGCAGTCCCACAGGGGAGTCACCCCTCCACTTT. This encodes CASSPTGESPLHF.

This clonotype was counted between two and nine times. The J gene is TRBJ2-1, the V gene TRBV3-1; tentative D call: TRBD1 (5 bases). Looked up from germline, CDR1 is LGHDT and CDR2 is YNNKEL (reference sequence). V lost 3 bases and J lost 5, with 8 bases in between. The CDR3 runs to 13 residues. This chain's CDR3 is CASSQGPNNEQFF. The CDR3 bases are TGTGCCAGCAGCCAGGGGCCAAACAATGAGCAGTTCTTC.

This clonotype has more than one count but fewer than ten. This chain connects TRBV6-2 or TRBV6-3 to TRBJ2-1; D is uncertain. The CDR3 sequence is 14 residues long. Germline CDR1 is MNHEY and CDR2 is SVGEGT. Trimming removed 4 bases from V and 3 bases from J, with 10 bases in between. CDR3 region: CASSSRQVYNEQFF. Here the CDR3 DNA reads TGTGCCAGCAGTTCCAGACAAGTCTACAATGAGCAGTTCTTC.

The J gene is TRBJ2-4, the V gene TRBV6-1; D is unresolved. V was trimmed by 4 bases and J by 11 bases, leaving 12 bases between them. Germline V CDR1 and CDR2: MNHNS, SASEGT. The CDR3 runs 12 residues. The DNA for the CDR3 is TGTGCCAGCAGTGCCAGTGGTAGGGTTCAGTACTTC. Protein: CASSASGRVQYF.

This clonotype was recorded a few times. The V call is TRBV20-1, the J call TRBJ2-5, with a possible D match to TRBD2 (6 bases). Germline V gene data show CDR1 as DFQATT and CDR2 as SNEGSKA (reference sequence). With 5 bases removed from V and 4 bases from J, the gap between germline ends came to 17 bases. This CDR3 contains 14 residues. The CDR3 region has the DNA TGCAGTGCTGGAGGGCCCGGGACCCGAGAGACCCAGTACTTC. Protein sequence: CSAGGPGTRETQYF.

The chain uses TRBV6-1 and TRBJ1-2, with 7 bases lining up with TRBD1. J lost 1 base, V lost 10 bases, and 15 bases had no gene match. This CDR3 has 16 residues. Germline assignment: CDR1 MNHNS and CDR2 SASEGT. The CDR3 DNA follows: TGTGCCACTCAAACCGGGACAGCAAATTTTAACTATGGCTACACCTTC. Protein product: CATQTGTANFNYGYTF.

CDR3: CASSPQSLAGGYNEQFF. Here the CDR3 DNA reads TGTGCCAGCTCACCACAAAGCTTGGCGGGCGGATACAATGAGCAGTTCTTC. The chain combines TRBV18 with TRBJ2-1; a weak D match, TRBD2 (5 bases). This CDR3 spans 17 amino acids. V was cut by 1 base and J by 4 bases, with 17 bases left in between. CDR1 is KGHSH and CDR2 is LQKENI in the germline V gene.

The table lists this clonotype with a count of one. J is TRBJ2-3 and V is TRBV5-1; possible D gene TRBD1, 6 bases. The CDR3 spans 16 residues. Germline V lookup: CDR1 SGHRS, CDR2 YFSETQ. Trimming pared 1 base from V and 0 bases from J, leaving 12 bases between. CDR3 amino acids: CASSLRGITSTDTQYF. The CDR3 coding sequence is TGCGCCAGCAGCTTGAGGGGGATTACTAGCACAGATACGCAGTATTTT.

This clonotype was observed a single time. V usage is TRBV5-4 and J usage is TRBJ2-5, with 9 bases identical to TRBD1. CDR3 length: 15 amino acids. Looked up from germline, CDR1 is SGHNT and CDR2 is YYREEE (reference sequence). Trimming cost V 5 bases and J 0 bases; bases outside gene matches: 5. The CDR3 sequence is CASRADRGYQETQYF. CDR3 DNA sequence: TGTGCCAGCAGAGCGGACAGGGGATACCAAGAGACCCAGTACTTC.

This clonotype has a handful of counts. V and J are TRBV15 and TRBJ1-1; D is undetermined. Germline CDR1 and CDR2: LNHNV and YYDKDF (reference sequence). V shed 0 bases and J shed 1 base, with 9 bases lying between them. The CDR3 is 15 amino acids. The CDR3 here is CATSRDGRPNTEAFF. The CDR3, as DNA: TGTGCCACCAGCAGAGATGGCCGGCCGAACACTGAAGCTTTCTTT.

Only a few counts were recorded for this clonotype. The chain couples TRBV10-3 to TRBJ2-7; the D gene could be TRBD1 or TRBD2 (6 bases each). The germline V and J ends were trimmed by 6 bases and 2 bases, with 17 bases remaining between them. The germline gives CDR1 ENHRY, CDR2 SYGVKD. The CDR3 loop spans 15 amino acids. The CDR3 DNA is TGTGCCATCAGCGACCGCAGGGGAGGCACCTACGAGCAGTACTTC. It yields the protein CAISDRRGGTYEQYF.

The chain carries TRBV20-1 and TRBJ2-3; 13 bases agree with TRBD2. The CDR3 contains 19 residues. Germline-derived CDR1 and CDR2 are DFQATT and SNEGSKA (reference sequence). J lost 6 bases, V lost 1 base, and 16 bases had no gene match. For the CDR3, the DNA is TGCAGTGCTAGAGTTACGACTAGCGGGAGGTTATTTCCTCGGGATACGCAGTATTTT. It yields the protein CSARVTTSGRLFPRDTQYF.

In its sample, this clonotype was seen a few times. The rearrangement links TRBV20-1 to TRBJ2-7; D is possibly TRBD2 (7 bases). The CDR3 length is 15 residues. Between the trimmed V and J ends, which lost 3 bases and 0 bases, there was a span of 15 bases. Germline assignment: CDR1 DFQATT and CDR2 SNEGSKA (reference sequence). This CDR3 reads CSARGGHLSSYEQYF. The CDR3 DNA is TGCAGTGCTAGGGGGGGGCACTTGAGCTCCTACGAGCAGTACTTC.

The table lists this clonotype with a few counts. The rearrangement links TRBV20-1 to TRBJ2-1; 7 nucleotides align to TRBD2. The germline V gene has CDR1 DFQATT and CDR2 SNEGSKA (reference sequence). V was pared by 5 bases and J by 2 bases, with 12 bases of the junction left unmatched. There are 16 residues in the CDR3. DNA for the CDR3: TGCAGTGCTCACCTCGAGAAAGCGGGGACCTACAATGAGCAGTTCTTC. It is translated as CSAHLEKAGTYNEQFF.

CDR3 amino acids: CASSASSGRQFF. The CDR3 coding sequence is TGTGCCAGCAGCGCCTCTAGCGGGAGGCAGTTCTTC. This chain uses TRBV9 with TRBJ2-1, with 10 bases matching TRBD2. Germline V gives CDR1 SGDLS, CDR2 YYNGEE. With 3 bases clipped from V and 12 bases from J, the junction kept 3 bases outside the gene matches. This CDR3 has 12 residues.

This chain links TRBV12-3 or TRBV12-4 with TRBJ2-3; 8 nucleotides match TRBD2. V shed 8 bases, J shed 1 base, and the junction held 8 bases outside the gene matches. The CDR3 extends over 15 amino acids. CDR3 nucleotides: TGTGCCAGCGCTACAGCGGGGGCCCGCACAGATACGCAGTATTTT. This gives the protein CASATAGARTDTQYF.